The source of this T cell receptor beta chain is a study of identical twins' blood T cells (dated by TCRdb to about 2013). At the level of the whole study: The approximately 12 libraries, six for the alpha chain and six for the beta chain, together yielded 45 million to 55 million Illumina reads. The study compared TCR alpha and beta chain repertoires of three pairs of monozygous twins using next-generation sequencing to assess genetic influence on repertoire formation. Broader findings and caveats from the paper: Among the most abundant TCRbeta clonotypes, more CDR3 sequences were shared by each donor with her twin than with unrelated donors. Because the twins were reared together, environmental influences could not be excluded as an explanation for twin similarity. Independent studies were stated to be required to validate the proposed role of the TCRalpha J segment in MHC recognition during thymic selection. How many CDR3 clonotypes two donors shared depended mainly on the product of their cloneset sizes, and the twins did not clearly stray from this trend. V gene usage was reported to be markedly more similar within twin pairs than between unrelated donors, even among non-selected out-of-frame TCRbeta clonotypes.

Donors were six healthy women forming three monozygous twin pairs. All three twin pairs had been raised together and were thought likely to have encountered the same vaccines and infectious agents. TCR cDNA libraries were prepared from RNA that was isolated from peripheral blood mononuclear cells. The library relied on 5' RACE. TCRdb lists the instrument as Illumina Genome Analyzer IIx. The RNA-based TCR cDNA libraries were made using a previously described protocol that was modified in several ways. To prevent cross-contamination, barcodes specific to each sample were added to both ends of every TCR cDNA library during cDNA synthesis and amplification. Per the original workflow: Between about 85,000 and nearly 550,000 clonotypes were identified per individual, with about 2.2 to 3.6 million CDR3-containing reads per library. Reads carrying improper barcode index combinations were removed, after which the MiTCR software was used to build a cloneset for each library. During the assembly of CDR3 clonotypes by MiTCR, low-quality reads were filtered or rescued and PCR and sequencing errors were corrected. Artificial out-of-frame clonotypes were mapped to in-frame sequences, with one indel allowed in the CDR3, and then removed. To measure how similar V and J gene usage was between donors, Jensen-Shannon divergence was divided by mean entropy. TCRdb itself trimmed the public reads at Q25 with fastp, ran MiXCR and retained productive beta chains. Every CDR3 protein is listed once, alongside the most common genes and DNA of its rows. TCRdb's processing, not the authors', yielded these V and J calls. The sample has fewer than 450,000 distinct CDR3 sequences on record, roughly 30% of them singletons. The top ten clones comprise about 6% of the sample.

As concerns this clonotype: The specificity of this receptor is unknown. Nothing much larger sits one base from this clone, and base qualities are not available.

V loses 3 bases, J loses 4 bases, and the germline ends lie 10 bases apart. The CDR3, from cysteine to phenylalanine, totals 14 residues. Here the CDR3 DNA is all that survives: 42 bases in frame from base 1. In the germline V gene, CDR1 corresponds to LGHNT and CDR2 to FRNRAP. Sequenced sample: PBMCs. The clonotype comes from a woman aged 18-49 years in good health. This sequence uses TRBV12-5 and TRBJ2-1; no D gene call is confident. The nucleotide sequence reads TGTGCTAGTGGTTTCGGAGACGGGTACAATGAGCAGTTCTTC. It codes for CASGFGDGYNEQFF.